Included here is one T cell receptor beta chain sequence, with context. No antigen is known for it. This sample is drawn from a study of cytomegalovirus exposure and HLA in healthy donors. Researchers ran the PCR with 60 Vbeta and 13 Jbeta primers. Assay: immunoSEQ multiplex PCR; the TCRdb copy retains only in-frame clones and omits some. The sample lists about 220,000 clones, roughly 88% occurring once. The study, taken as a whole, reports: Per a prior analysis, the majority of TCR beta V segments were productive roughly 90% or roughly 30% of the time.

Looked up from germline, CDR1 is KGHSH and CDR2 is LQKENI. The CDR3 extends over 14 amino acids. Trimming took off 10 bases at V and 10 bases at J, with 25 bases between the two ends. This TCR was recovered from a boy aged 2 to 10 in good health and CMV-seronegative. Input material: PBMCs. The chain links TRBV18 to TRBJ1-1; a weak D match, TRBD1 (6 bases). The CDR3 loop reads CANSPKQGLSGAFF. The CDR3 DNA sequence: TGTGCCAACTCCCCGAAACAGGGTCTGAGTGGAGCTTTCTTT.